This entry features one TCR beta chain sequence. Its target is unknown. Profiled with immunoSEQ multiplex PCR; TCRdb holds only in-frame clones, not every one. The data contain approximately 63,000 clones, approximately 94% of them singletons. The data were taken from a study of graft-versus-host responses after intestinal transplantation. The CDR3 spans 16 residues. Losses at the gene ends were 5 bases for V and 3 bases for J; bases not matched to a gene: 9. Looked up from germline, CDR1 is PRHDT and CDR2 is FYEKMQ (reference sequence). Findings and caveats of the study: Allografts from individuals with graft-donor T cell macrochimerism displayed high graft-versus-host to host-versus-graft clonal ratios.

This chain links TRBV13 with TRBJ2-7; TRBD2 aligns across 11 bases. This clonotype was sampled from a human donor who was the organ donor for an intestinal transplant. Sequences were derived from unstimulated CD4+ T cells sorted from spleen or lymph node cells, sampled before transplant. CDR3 region: CASSVSGGARFYEQYF. In DNA, the CDR3 is TGTGCCAGCAGCGTTAGCGGGGGGGCCCGTTTCTACGAGCAGTACTTC.